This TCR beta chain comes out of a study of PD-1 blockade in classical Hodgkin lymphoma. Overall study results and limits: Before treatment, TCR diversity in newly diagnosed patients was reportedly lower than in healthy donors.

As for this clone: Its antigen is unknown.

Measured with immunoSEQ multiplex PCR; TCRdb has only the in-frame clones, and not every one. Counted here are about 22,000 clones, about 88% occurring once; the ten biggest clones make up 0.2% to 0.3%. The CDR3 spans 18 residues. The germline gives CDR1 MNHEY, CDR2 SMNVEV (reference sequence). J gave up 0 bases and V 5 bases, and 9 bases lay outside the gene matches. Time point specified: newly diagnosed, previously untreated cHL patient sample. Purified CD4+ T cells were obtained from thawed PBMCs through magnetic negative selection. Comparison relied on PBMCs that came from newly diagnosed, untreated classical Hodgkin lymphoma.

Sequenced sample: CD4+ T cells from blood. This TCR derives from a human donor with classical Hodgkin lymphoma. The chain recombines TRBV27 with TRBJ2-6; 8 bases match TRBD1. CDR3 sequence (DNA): TGTGCCAGCAGTACCTCCGGGACAGGATTCTCTGGGGCCAACGTCCTGACTTTC. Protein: CASSTSGTGFSGANVLTF.